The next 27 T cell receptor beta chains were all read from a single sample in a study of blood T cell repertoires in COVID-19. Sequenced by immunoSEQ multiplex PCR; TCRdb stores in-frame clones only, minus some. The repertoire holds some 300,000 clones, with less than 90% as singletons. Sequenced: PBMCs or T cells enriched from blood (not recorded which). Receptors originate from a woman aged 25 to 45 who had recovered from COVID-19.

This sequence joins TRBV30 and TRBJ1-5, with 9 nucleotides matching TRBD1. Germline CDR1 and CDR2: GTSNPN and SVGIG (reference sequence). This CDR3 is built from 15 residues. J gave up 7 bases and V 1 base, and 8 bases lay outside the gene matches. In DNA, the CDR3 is TGTGCCTGGAGTGCCGGGACAGGGTTCGGACAGCCCCAGCATTTT. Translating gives CAWSAGTGFGQPQHF.

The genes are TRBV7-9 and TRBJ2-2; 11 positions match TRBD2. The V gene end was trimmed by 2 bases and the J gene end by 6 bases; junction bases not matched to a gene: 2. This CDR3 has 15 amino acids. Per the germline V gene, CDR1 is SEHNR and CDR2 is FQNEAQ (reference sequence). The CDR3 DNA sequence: TGTGCCAGCAGCTTACTAGCGGGGGGTCCCGGGGAGCTGTTTTTT. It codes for CASSLLAGGPGELFF.

This chain's CDR3 is CAISDGQVAQPQHF. DNA for the CDR3: TGTGCCATCAGTGACGGACAGGTAGCTCAGCCCCAGCATTTT. This chain connects TRBV10-3 to TRBJ1-5; 7 bases agree with TRBD1. The V gene end was trimmed by 3 bases and the J gene end by 6 bases; junction bases not matched to a gene: 5. Germline loops: CDR1 ENHRY, CDR2 SYGVKD. This CDR3 spans 14 amino acids.

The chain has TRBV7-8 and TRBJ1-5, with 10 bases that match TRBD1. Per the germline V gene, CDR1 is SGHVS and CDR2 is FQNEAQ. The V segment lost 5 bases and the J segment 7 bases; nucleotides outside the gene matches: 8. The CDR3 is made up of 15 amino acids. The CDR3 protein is CASSQRGTGDQPQHF. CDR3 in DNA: TGTGCCAGCAGCCAAAGAGGGACAGGGGACCAGCCCCAGCATTTT.

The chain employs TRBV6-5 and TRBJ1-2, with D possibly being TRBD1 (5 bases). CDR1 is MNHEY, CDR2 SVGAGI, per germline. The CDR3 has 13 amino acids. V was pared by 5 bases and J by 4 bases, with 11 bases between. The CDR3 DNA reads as TGTGCCAGCAGTCTCACAGGAGCCTATGGCTACACCTTC. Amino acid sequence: CASSLTGAYGYTF.

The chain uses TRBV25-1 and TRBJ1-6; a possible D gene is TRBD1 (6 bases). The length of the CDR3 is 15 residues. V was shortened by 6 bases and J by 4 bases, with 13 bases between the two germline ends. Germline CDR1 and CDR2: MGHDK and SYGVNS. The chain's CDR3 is CASSSRGVYNSPLHF. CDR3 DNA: TGTGCCAGCAGCTCCAGGGGCGTGTATAATTCACCCCTCCACTTT.

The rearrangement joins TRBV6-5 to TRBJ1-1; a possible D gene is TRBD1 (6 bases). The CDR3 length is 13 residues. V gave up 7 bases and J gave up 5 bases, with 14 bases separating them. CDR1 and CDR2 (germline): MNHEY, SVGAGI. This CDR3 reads CASTPMGATEAFF. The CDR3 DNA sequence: TGTGCCAGCACCCCCATGGGGGCGACTGAAGCTTTCTTT.

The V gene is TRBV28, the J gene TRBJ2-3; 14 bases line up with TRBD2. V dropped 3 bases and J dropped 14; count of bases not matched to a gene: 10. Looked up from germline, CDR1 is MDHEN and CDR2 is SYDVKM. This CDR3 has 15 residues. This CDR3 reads CASSFAGLAGDLLYF. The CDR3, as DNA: TGTGCCAGCAGTTTCGCGGGACTAGCGGGGGACTTATTGTATTTT.

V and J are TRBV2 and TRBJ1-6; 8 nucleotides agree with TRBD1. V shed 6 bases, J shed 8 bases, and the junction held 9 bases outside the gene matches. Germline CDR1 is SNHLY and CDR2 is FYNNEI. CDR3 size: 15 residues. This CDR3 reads CASRRTGRQDSPLHF. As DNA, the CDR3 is TGTGCCAGCAGGCGGACAGGGCGTCAGGATTCACCCCTCCACTTT.

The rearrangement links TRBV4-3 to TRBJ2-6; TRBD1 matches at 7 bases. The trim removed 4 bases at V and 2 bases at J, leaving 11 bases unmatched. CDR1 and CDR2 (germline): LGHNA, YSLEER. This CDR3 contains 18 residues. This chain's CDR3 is CASSLRTGRPTGANVLTF. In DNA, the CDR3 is TGCGCCAGCAGCCTCCGGACAGGTCGTCCAACTGGGGCCAACGTCCTGACTTTC.

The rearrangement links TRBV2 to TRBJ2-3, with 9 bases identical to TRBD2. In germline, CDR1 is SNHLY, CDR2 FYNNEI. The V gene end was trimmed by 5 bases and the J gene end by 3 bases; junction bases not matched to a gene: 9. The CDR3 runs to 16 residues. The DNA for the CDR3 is TGTGCCAGCAGTCTGCGGGGGGGAAGAGGGACAGATACGCAGTATTTT. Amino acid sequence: CASSLRGGRGTDTQYF.

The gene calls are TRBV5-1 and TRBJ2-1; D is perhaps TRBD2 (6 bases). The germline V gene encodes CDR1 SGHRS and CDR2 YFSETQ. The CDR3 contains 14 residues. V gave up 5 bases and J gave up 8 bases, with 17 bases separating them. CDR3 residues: CASSIAVSGDEQFF. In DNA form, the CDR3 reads TGCGCCAGCAGTATAGCGGTCTCGGGGGATGAGCAGTTCTTC.

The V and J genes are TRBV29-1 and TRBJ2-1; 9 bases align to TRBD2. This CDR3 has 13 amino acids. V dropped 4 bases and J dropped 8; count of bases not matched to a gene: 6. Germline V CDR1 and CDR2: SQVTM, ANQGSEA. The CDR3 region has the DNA TGCAGCGTTGCGGCGGGGGGGCTGGATGAGCAGTTCTTC. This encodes CSVAAGGLDEQFF.

For the CDR3, the DNA is TGTGCCAGCAGTGAACACAGGGACACCGGGGAGCTGTTTTTT. Protein: CASSEHRDTGELFF. This sequence joins TRBV2 and TRBJ2-2, with D possibly being TRBD1 (6 bases). The V end lost 2 bases, the J end lost 3 bases, and 7 bases lay between the germline ends. The CDR3 is 14 residues long. Germline V CDR1 and CDR2: SNHLY, FYNNEI. Full variable domain (missing parts from reference TRBV2 and TRBJ2-2): EPEVTQTPSHQVTQMGQEVILRCVPISNHLYFYWYRQILGQKVEFLVSFYNNEISEKSEIFDDQFSVERPDGSNFTLKIRSTKLEDSAMYFCASSEHRDTGELFFGEGSRLTVL.

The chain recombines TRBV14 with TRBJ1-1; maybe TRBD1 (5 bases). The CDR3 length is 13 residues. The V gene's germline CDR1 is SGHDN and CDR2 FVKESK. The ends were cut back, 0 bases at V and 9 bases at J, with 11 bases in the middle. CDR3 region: CASSQDLGGKAFF. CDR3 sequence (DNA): TGTGCCAGCAGCCAAGATCTTGGGGGGAAAGCTTTCTTT.

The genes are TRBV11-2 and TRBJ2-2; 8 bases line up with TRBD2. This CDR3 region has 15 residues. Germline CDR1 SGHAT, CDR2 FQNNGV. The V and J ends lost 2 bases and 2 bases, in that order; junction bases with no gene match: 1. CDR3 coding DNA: TGTGCCAGCAGCTTACTAGCGGGCAACACCGGGGAGCTGTTTTTT. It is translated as CASSLLAGNTGELFF.

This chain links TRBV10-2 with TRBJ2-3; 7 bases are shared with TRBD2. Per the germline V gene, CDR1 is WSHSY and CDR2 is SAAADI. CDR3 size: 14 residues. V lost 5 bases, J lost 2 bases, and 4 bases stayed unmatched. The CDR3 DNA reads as TGCGCCAGCAGTCCTAGCGGATCCACAGATACGCAGTATTTT. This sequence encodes CASSPSGSTDTQYF.

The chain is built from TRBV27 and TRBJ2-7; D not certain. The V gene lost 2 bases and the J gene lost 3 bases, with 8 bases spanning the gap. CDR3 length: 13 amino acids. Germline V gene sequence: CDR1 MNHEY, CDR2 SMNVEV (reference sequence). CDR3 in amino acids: CASSLSPIYEQYF. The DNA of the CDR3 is TGTGCCAGCAGTTTAAGCCCAATCTACGAGCAGTACTTC.

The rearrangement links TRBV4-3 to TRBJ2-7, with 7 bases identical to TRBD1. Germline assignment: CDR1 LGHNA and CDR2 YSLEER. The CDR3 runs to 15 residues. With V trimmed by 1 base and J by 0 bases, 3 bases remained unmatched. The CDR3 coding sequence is TGCGCCAGCAGCCAAGCCGGGACAGCCTCCTACGAGCAGTACTTC. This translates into CASSQAGTASYEQYF.

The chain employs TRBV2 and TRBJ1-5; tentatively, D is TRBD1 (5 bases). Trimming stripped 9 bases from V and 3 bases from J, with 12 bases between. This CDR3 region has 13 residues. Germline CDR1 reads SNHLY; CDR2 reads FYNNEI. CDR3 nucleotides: TGTGCCAGTGCAGAAGGGGCCAATCAGCCCCAGCATTTT. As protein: CASAEGANQPQHF.

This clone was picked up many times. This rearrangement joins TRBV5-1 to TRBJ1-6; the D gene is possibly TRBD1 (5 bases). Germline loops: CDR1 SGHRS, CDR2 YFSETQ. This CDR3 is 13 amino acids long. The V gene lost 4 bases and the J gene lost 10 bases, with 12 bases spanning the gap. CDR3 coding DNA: TGCGCCAGCAGCCCGGAGGGGCTCTCACCCCTCCACTTT. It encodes CASSPEGLSPLHF.

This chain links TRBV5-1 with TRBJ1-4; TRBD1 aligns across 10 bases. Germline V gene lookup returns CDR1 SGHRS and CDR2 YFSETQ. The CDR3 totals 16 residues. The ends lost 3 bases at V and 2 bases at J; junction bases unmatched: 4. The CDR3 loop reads CASSYGQGGTNEKLFF. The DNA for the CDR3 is TGCGCCAGCAGCTACGGACAGGGGGGGACTAATGAAAAACTGTTTTTT.

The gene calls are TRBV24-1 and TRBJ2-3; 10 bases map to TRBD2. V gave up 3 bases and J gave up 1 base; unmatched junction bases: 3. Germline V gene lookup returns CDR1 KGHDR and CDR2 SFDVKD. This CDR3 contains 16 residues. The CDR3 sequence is CATSDLAGERTDTQYF. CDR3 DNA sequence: TGTGCCACCAGTGATCTAGCGGGGGAGCGCACAGATACGCAGTATTTT.

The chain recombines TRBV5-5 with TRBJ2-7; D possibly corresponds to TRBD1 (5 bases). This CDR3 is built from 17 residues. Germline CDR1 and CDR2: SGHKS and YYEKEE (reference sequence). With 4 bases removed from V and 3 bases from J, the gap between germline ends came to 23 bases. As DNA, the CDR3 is TGTGCCAGCAGCCCTAGGGGTTCGGCTAATAACTTCTACGAGCAGTACTTC. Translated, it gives CASSPRGSANNFYEQYF.

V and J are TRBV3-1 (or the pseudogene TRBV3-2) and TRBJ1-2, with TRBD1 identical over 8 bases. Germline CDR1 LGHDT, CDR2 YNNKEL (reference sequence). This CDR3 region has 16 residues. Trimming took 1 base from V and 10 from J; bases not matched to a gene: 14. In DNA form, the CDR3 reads TGTGCCAGCAGCCAAGTAGGCAGGGGGCGATCAGTCCCCTACACCTTC. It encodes CASSQVGRGRSVPYTF.

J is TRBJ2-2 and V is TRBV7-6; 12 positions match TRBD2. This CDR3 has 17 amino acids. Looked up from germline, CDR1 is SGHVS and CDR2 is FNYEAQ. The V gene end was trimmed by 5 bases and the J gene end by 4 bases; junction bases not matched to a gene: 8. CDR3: CASSPRLAGDSTGELFF. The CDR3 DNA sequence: TGTGCCAGCAGCCCCCGACTAGCGGGGGACTCCACCGGGGAGCTGTTTTTT.

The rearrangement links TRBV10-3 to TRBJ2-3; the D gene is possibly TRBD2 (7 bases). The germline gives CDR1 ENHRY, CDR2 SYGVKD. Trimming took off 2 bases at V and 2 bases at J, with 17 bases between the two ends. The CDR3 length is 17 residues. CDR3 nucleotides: TGTGCCATCAGTGAGGGGGCGCGGGGGCTAAACACAGATACGCAGTATTTT. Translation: CAISEGARGLNTDTQYF.